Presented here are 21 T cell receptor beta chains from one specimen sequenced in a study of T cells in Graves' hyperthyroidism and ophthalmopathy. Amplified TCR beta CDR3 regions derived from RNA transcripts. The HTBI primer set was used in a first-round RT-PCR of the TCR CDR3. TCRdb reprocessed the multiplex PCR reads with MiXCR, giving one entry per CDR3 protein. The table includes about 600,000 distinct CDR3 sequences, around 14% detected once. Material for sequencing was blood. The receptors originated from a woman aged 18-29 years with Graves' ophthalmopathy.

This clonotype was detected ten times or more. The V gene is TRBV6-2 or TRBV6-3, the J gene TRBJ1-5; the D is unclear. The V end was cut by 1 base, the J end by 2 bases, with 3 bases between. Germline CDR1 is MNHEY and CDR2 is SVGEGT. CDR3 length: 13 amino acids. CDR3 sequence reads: CASSYFRNQPQHF. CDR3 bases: TGTGCCAGCAGTTACTTTCGCAATCAGCCCCAGCATTTT.

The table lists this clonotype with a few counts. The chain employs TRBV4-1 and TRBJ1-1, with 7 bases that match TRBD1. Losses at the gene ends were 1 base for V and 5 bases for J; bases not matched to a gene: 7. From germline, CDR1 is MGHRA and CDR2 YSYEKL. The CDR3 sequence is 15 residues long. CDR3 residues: CASSQGTGGRTEAFF. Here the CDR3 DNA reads TGCGCCAGCAGCCAAGGGACAGGAGGGAGGACTGAAGCTTTCTTT.

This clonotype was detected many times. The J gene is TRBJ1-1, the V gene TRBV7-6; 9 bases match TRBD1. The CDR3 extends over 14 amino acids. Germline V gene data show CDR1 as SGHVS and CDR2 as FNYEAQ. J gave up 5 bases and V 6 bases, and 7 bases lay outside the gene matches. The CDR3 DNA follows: TGTGCCAGCAGTTGGACAGGGGAGGCGACTGAAGCTTTCTTT. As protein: CASSWTGEATEAFF.

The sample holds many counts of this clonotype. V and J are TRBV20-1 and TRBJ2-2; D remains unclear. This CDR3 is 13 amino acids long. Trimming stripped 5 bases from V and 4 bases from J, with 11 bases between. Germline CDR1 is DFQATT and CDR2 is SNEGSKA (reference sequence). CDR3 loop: CSAADSITGELFF. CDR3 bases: TGCAGTGCTGCTGACTCAATCACCGGGGAGCTGTTTTTT.

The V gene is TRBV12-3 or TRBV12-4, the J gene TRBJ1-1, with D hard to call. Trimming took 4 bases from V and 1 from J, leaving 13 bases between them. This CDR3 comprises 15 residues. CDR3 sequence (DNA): TGTGCCAGCAGTTACGGGTGGACGTCGAACACTGAAGCTTTCTTT. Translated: CASSYGWTSNTEAFF.

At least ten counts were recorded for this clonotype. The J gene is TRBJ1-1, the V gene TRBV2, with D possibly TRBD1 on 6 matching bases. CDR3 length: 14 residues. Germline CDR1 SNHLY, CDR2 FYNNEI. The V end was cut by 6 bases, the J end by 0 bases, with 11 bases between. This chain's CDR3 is CASSWGGLNTEAFF. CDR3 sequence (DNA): TGTGCCAGCAGCTGGGGGGGCCTGAACACTGAAGCTTTCTTT.

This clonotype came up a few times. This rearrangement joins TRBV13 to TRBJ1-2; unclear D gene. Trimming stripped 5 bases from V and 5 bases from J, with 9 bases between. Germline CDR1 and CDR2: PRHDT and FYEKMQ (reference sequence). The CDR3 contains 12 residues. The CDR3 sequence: CASSTREYGYTF. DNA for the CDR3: TGTGCCAGCAGCACCCGGGAATATGGCTACACCTTC.

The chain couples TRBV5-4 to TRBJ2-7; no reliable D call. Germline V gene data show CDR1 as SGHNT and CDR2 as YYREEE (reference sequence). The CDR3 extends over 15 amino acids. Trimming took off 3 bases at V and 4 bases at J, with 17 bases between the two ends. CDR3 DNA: TGTGCCAGCAGCTCAGGCTTTTATTCGAATTACGAGCAGTACTTC. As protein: CASSSGFYSNYEQYF.

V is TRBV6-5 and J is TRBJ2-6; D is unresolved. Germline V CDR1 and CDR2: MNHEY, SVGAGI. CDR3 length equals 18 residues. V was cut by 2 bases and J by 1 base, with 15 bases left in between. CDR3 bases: TGTGCCAGCAGTTACCCAACCTTTAAGGTTTCTGGGGCCAACGTCCTGACTTTC. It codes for CASSYPTFKVSGANVLTF.

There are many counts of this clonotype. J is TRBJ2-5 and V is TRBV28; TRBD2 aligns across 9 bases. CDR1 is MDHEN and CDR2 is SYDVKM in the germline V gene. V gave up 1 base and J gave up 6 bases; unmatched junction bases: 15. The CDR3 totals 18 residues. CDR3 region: CASSLSWLAGAVSKTQYF. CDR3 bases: TGTGCCAGCAGTTTATCTTGGTTAGCGGGAGCCGTCTCGAAGACCCAGTACTTC.

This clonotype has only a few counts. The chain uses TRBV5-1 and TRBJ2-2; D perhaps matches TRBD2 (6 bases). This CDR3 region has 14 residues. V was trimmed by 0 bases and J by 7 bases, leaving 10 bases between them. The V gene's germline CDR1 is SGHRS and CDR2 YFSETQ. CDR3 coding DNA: TGCGCCAGCAGCTTGGCGGTAGCGGACGGGGAGCTGTTTTTT. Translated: CASSLAVADGELFF.

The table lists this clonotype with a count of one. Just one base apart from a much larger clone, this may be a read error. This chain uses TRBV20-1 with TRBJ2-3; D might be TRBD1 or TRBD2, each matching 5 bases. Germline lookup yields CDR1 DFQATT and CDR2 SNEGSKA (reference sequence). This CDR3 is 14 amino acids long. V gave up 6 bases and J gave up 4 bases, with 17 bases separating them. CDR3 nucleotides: TGCAGTGCCCCTGGGACGTGGAGCTCAGATACGCAGTATTTT. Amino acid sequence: CSAPGTWSSDTQYF.

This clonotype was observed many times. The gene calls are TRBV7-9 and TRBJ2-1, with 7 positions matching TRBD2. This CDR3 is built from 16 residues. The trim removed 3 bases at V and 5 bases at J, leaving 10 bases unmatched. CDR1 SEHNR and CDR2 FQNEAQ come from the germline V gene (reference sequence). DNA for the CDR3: TGTGCCAGCAGCTTTAGAGTAGCCGGGGGGAACAATGAGCAGTTCTTC. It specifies CASSFRVAGGNNEQFF. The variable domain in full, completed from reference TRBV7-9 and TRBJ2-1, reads DTGVSQNPRHKITKRGQNVTFRCDPISEHNRLYWYRQTLGQGPEFLTYFQNEAQLEKSRLLSDRFSAERPKGSFSTLEIQRTEQGDSAMYLCASSFRVAGGNNEQFFGPGTRLTVL.

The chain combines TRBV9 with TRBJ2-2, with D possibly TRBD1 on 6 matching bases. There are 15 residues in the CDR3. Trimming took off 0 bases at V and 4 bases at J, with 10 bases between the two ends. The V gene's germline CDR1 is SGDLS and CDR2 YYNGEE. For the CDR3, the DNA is TGTGCCAGCAGCGTAGCGTCAGGGGCCACCGGGGAGCTGTTTTTT. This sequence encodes CASSVASGATGELFF.

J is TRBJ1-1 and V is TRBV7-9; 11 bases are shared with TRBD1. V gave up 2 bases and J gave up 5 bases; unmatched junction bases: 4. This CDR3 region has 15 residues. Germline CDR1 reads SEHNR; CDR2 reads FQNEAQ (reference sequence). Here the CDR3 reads CASSLLGTGGTEAFF. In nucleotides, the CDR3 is TGTGCCAGCAGCTTACTCGGGACAGGGGGTACTGAAGCTTTCTTT.

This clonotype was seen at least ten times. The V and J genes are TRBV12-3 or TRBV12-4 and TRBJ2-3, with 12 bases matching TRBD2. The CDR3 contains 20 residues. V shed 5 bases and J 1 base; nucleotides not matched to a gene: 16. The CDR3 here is CASSREPPTSGSFRTDTQYF. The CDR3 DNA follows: TGTGCCAGCAGTCGGGAGCCTCCGACTAGCGGGAGTTTCCGCACAGATACGCAGTATTTT.

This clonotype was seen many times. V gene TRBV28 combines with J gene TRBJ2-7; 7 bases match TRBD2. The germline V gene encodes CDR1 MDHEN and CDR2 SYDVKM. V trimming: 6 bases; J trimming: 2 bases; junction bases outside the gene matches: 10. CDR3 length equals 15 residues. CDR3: CASSSLAAIPYEQYF. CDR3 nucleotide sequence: TGTGCCAGCAGCTCTCTAGCGGCTATTCCCTACGAGCAGTACTTC.

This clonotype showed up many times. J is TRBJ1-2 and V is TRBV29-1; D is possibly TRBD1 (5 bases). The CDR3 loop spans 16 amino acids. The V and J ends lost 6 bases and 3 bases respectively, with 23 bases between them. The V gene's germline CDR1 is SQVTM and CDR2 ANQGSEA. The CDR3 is CSVGPLRQQPYYGYTF. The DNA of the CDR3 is TGCAGCGTGGGCCCGCTCAGACAGCAGCCCTACTATGGCTACACCTTC.

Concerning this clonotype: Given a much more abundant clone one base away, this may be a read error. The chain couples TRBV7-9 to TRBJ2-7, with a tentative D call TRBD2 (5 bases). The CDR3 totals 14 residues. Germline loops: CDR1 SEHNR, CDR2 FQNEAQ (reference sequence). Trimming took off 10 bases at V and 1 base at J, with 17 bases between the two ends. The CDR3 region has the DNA TGTGCCACCGGGATTTTCAGTGGGTCCTACGAGCAGTACTTC. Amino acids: CATGIFSGSYEQYF.

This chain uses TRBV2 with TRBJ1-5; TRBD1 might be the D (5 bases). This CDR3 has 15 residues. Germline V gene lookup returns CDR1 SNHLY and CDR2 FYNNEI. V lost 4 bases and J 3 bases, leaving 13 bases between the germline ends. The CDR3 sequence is CASSAPGGTNQPQHF. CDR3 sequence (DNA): TGTGCCAGCAGTGCCCCGGGGGGAACCAATCAGCCCCAGCATTTT. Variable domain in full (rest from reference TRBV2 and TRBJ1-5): EPEVTQTPSHQVTQMGQEVILRCVPISNHLYFYWYRQILGQKVEFLVSFYNNEISEKSEIFDDQFSVERPDGSNFTLKIRSTKLEDSAMYFCASSAPGGTNQPQHFGDGTRLSIL.

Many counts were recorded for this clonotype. The chain's CDR3 is CAWSEGLSSFNEQFF. The CDR3, as DNA: TGTGCCTGGAGTGAGGGACTTTCCTCTTTCAATGAGCAGTTCTTC. The rearrangement joins TRBV30 to TRBJ2-1; D possibly corresponds to TRBD2 (6 bases). The germline V and J ends were trimmed by 1 base and 6 bases, with 16 bases remaining between them. The CDR3 contains 15 residues. Germline V gene data show CDR1 as GTSNPN and CDR2 as SVGIG (reference sequence).